This T cell receptor (beta chain) was sequenced in a study of Ad26.COV2.S vaccination and SARS-CoV-2 variants. Whole-study context: Vaccine-arm donor from the placebo-controlled COV1001 Ad26.COV2.S trial. Ad26.COV2.S was injected intramuscularly once or twice, 56 days apart. Study results and caveats: The TCR breadth and depth analyses may have produced an underestimate of total T cell responses.

Generated by immunoSEQ multiplex PCR, the TCRdb table keeps only in-frame clones and is missing some. The table includes around 500,000 clones, around 89% detected once. Of note for this clone: Its antigen is unknown.

The treatment denotes: roughly 19 received Ad26.COV2.S at low or high dose, single or two shots; 5 received placebo; per-sample allocation not given. The samples were gathered on day 63 after the first injection of vaccine or placebo. Aged 18-55 years, donor was enrolled in Boston in about 2020. V lost 3 bases and J lost 8; bases outside the gene matches: 14. The germline CDR1 and CDR2 sequences are SGDLS and YYNGEE. This CDR3 region has 16 residues. Sequences were derived from peripheral blood, sampled in a trial of Ad26.COV2.S vaccine versus placebo. This clonotype was obtained from a person between 18 and 59 years old who received the Ad26.COV2.S COVID-19 vaccine or a placebo. The rearrangement uses TRBV9 and TRBJ1-3, with 7 bases matching TRBD1. CDR3 sequence reads: CASSAQGGAHGDTIYF. In DNA form, the CDR3 reads TGTGCCAGCAGCGCCCAGGGGGGCGCGCATGGGGACACCATATATTTT.